The sequence of this T cell receptor (beta chain) was determined in a study of CD8 T cells in Susac syndrome. Random hexamers primed reverse transcription of about 0.5 to 1 ug RNA. TCRdb reprocessed the immunoSEQ multiplex PCR reads via MiXCR and lists one record per CDR3 protein. Of roughly 120,000 distinct CDR3 sequences in the sample, roughly 94% were seen once. The germline V gene encodes CDR1 SQVTM and CDR2 ANQGSEA. Trimming at V came to 7 bases and at J to 6 bases, leaving 4 bases not matched to a gene. The CDR3 runs to 12 residues. This clonotype was obtained from a human donor with multiple sclerosis. Source material: CD4+ T cells from PBMCs. This chain uses TRBV29-1 with TRBJ2-1; TRBD1 agrees at 9 bases. The CDR3 region is CSATTGGNEQFF. Here the CDR3 DNA reads TGCAGCGCCACGACAGGGGGCAATGAGCAGTTCTTC.